One and the same sample provided the 2 T cell receptor beta chains below, sequenced in a study of OX40 agonist ivuxolimab in advanced cancers. The method was the immunoSEQ multiplex PCR assay. TCRdb holds this immuneACCESS table with in-frame rearrangements only. Some clones are missing; in checked studies, unresolved V genes explain under half, and the rest has no known cause. The sample includes tens of thousands of clones, with 86% observed a single time. The biggest ten clones account for roughly 0.68% of the sample. The sample was CD4+ or CD8+ T cells sorted from blood, taken in a trial of the OX40 agonist ivuxolimab. These receptors were collected from an adult with an advanced solid tumor such as melanoma, head and neck, liver or kidney cancer.

This clone was counted once. This chain connects TRBV5-3 to TRBJ1-3, with D perhaps matching TRBD1 (5 bases). TRBV5-3 counts as an open reading frame of uncertain function. Trimming stripped 4 bases from V and 2 bases from J, with 16 bases between. This CDR3 spans 16 amino acids. As DNA, the CDR3 is TGTGCCAGAAGCCCGATGGGGCCCTCGACTGGAAACACCATATATTTT. Protein sequence: CARSPMGPSTGNTIYF.

V is TRBV30 and J is TRBJ1-4, with 8 positions matching TRBD1. The CDR3 contains 14 residues. Losses at the gene ends were 5 bases for V and 5 bases for J; bases not matched to a gene: 7. The germline gives CDR1 GTSNPN, CDR2 SVGIG (reference sequence). CDR3 sequence: CAWGPRGPNEKLFF. DNA of the CDR3: TGTGCCTGGGGCCCCAGGGGGCCAAATGAAAAACTGTTTTTT.